This T cell receptor (beta chain) comes out of a study of cytomegalovirus exposure and HLA in healthy donors. Study-wide results and limits: More clonal expansion characterized HLA-associated TCR beta chains than equally common others in a later analysis.

A multiplex PCR was run with 60 Vbeta primers and 13 Jbeta primers. Produced via immunoSEQ multiplex PCR; TCRdb's table is partial and in-frame only. The data hold about 120,000 clones, with 80% observed a single time. About this clone itself: Antigen specificity is unknown.

The V end was cut by 4 bases, the J end by 7 bases, with 17 bases between. CDR1 is SGHRS, CDR2 YFSETQ, per germline. The length of the CDR3 is 14 residues. This clonotype originated in a female donor in good health and CMV-seropositive. Sequenced input: PBMCs. J is TRBJ1-2 and V is TRBV5-1; TRBD1 might be the D (5 bases). Here the CDR3 reads CASSPSPDSSGYTF. For the CDR3, the DNA is TGCGCCAGCAGCCCCTCCCCCGACAGCAGTGGCTACACCTTC.